This section outlines one T cell receptor beta chain sequence together with its context. V dropped 4 bases and J dropped 6; count of bases not matched to a gene: 8. Looked up from germline, CDR1 is MGHRA and CDR2 is YSYEKL. The CDR3 runs to 14 residues. The sample comes from a study of blood T cell repertoires in COVID-19. Study information: Acute and convalescent COVID-19 samples came from the United States, Italy and Spain. T cells, B-cell-depleted T cells, or PBMCs provided the cDNA or gDNA that served as material.

Authors' methods: The authors estimated nucleated cell counts from reference gene primer amplification. Profiling relied on immunoSEQ multiplex PCR, and the TCRdb table lists in-frame clones only, not all of them. V, J and clone size were drawn from that table, and D and trimming were deduced from the DNA. The data contain 90,000 to 120,000 clones, more than 75% of them singletons. The specimen sequenced was peripheral blood. This TCR was sampled from a man aged 55 to 70 with acute or convalescent COVID-19. The J gene is TRBJ2-7, the V gene TRBV4-1, with TRBD1 identical over 8 bases. The chain's CDR3 is CASSPRTGGFEQYF. CDR3 nucleotide sequence: TGCGCCAGCAGCCCCCGAACAGGGGGTTTCGAGCAGTACTTC.